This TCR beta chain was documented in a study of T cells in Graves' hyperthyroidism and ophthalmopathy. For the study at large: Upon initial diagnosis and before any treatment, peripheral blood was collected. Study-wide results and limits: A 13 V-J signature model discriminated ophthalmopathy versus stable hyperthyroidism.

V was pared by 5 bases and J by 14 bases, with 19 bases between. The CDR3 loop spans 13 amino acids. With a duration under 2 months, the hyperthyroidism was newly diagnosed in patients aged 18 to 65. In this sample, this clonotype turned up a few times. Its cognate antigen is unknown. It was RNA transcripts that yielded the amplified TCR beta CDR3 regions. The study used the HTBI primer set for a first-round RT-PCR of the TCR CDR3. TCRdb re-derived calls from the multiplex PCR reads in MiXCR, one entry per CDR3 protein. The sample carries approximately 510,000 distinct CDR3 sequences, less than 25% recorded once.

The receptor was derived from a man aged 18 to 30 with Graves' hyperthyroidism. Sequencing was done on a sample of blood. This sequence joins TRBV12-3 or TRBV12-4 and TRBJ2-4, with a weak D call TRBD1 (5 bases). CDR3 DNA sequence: TGTGCCAGCAGTCCCGACAGTCTGAAGTTTAAGTACTTC. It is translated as CASSPDSLKFKYF.